In its sample, the clone carrying this T cell receptor beta chain was seen once. V trimming: 2 bases; J trimming: 5 bases; junction bases outside the gene matches: 11. The CDR3 length is 17 residues. Per germline, CDR1 WNHNN and CDR2 SYGVQD (reference sequence). Produced via immunoSEQ multiplex PCR; TCRdb's table is partial and in-frame only. The sample includes over 200,000 clones, 80% to 95% seen only once; the top ten take around 0.84%. These data are taken from a study of blood T cell repertoires in COVID-19. Material: peripheral blood. The chain has TRBV10-1 and TRBJ2-3; TRBD2 aligns across 9 bases. The TCR comes from a man aged 55 to 70 with COVID-19, enrolled during active disease. CDR3 region: CASSEGSVAGVVDTQYF. The CDR3 region has the DNA TGCGCCAGCAGTGAGGGGTCCGTAGCGGGGGTGGTAGATACGCAGTATTTT.